This T cell receptor beta chain was captured in a study of T cells of healthy individuals (dated 2018 in TCRdb). Library generation was performed with 5' RACE. Sequenced using an Illumina MiSeq. TCRdb itself trimmed the public reads at Q25 with fastp, ran MiXCR and retained productive beta chains. Entries are consolidated by CDR3 protein sequence, retaining the most common genes and DNA. For this sample the table gives more than 85,000 distinct CDR3 sequences, of which 17% were detected only once. Around 6.5% of the sample is taken by the ten largest. The CDR3 numbers 13 residues from cysteine through phenylalanine. Just the 39-base CDR3 DNA is kept, in frame starting at base 1. CDR1 and CDR2 are drawn from the germline V gene: SGHTA, FQGNSA. V loses 5 bases, J loses 2 bases, and the germline ends lie 10 bases apart. This clonotype was seen a handful of times. The target of this receptor is not known. No quality values exist for individual bases; no much larger clone is one base distant.

Rearrangement joined TRBV7-2 to TRBJ2-7; TRBD1 might be the D gene, on 5 matching bases. This clonotype was sampled from a human donor in good health. The DNA sequence reads TGTGCCAGCAGCAACCGACAGACCTACGAGCAGTACTTC. This gives the protein CASSNRQTYEQYF.